Listed below are T cell receptor beta chains from one sample, sequenced in a study of cytomegalovirus exposure and HLA in healthy donors. Assay used: immunoSEQ multiplex PCR; TCRdb lists only in-frame clones, some missing. Counted here are under 90,000 clones, 60% to 80% occurring once; the ten biggest clones make up approximately 2.3%. Sequenced sample: PBMCs. Receptors were obtained from a man aged 35 to 55 in good health and CMV-seronegative. CDR3s include the opening cysteine and the closing phenylalanine or tryptophan. The D gene is left open where the match is weak. The listing skips clone size in some rows; elsewhere it reads once, few, many or a size class.

v_call	j_call	d_call	clone_size	cdr3_nt	cdr3_aa
TRBV5-1	TRBJ2-3	TRBD1	once	TGCGCCAGCAGCTTAGAGGACAGGGGCACAGATACGCAGTATTTT	CASSLEDRGTDTQYF
TRBV5-1	TRBJ1-1	.	.	TGCGCCAGCAGCTCCACAGGAGACCTAATGAACACTGAAGCTTTCTTT	CASSSTGDLMNTEAFF
TRBV5-1	TRBJ2-6	TRBD1	.	TGCGCCAGCAGCTTCTCCCCGGTCGGGACAGGGTCGAGTTCTGGGGCCAACGTCCTGACTTTC	CASSFSPVGTGSSSGANVLTF
TRBV2	TRBJ2-2	.	.	TGTGCCAGCAGTGAAGTGAACAGGGTCGGGGAGCTGTTTTTT	CASSEVNRVGELFF
TRBV6-5	TRBJ2-2	TRBD2	.	TGTGCCAGCAGAGCGGGGGATTATGGCACCGGGGAGCTGTTTTTT	CASRAGDYGTGELFF
TRBV6-1	TRBJ2-6	TRBD1	few	TGTGCCAGCATCAGGGGGCTCTCTGGGGCCAACGTCCTGACTTTC	CASIRGLSGANVLTF
TRBV9	TRBJ2-3	TRBD2	.	TGTGCCAGCGGGGTGAGCGGGGGGCCCACAGATACGCAGTATTTT	CASGVSGGPTDTQYF
TRBV6-5	TRBJ2-7	TRBD2	once	TGTGCCAGCAGTCTGGTTAGCGGGAGATTTAGCGAGCAGTACTTC	CASSLVSGRFSEQYF
TRBV30	TRBJ1-1	.	.	TGTGCCTGGAGTCCACCAGACACTGAAGCTTTCTTT	CAWSPPDTEAFF
TRBV6-6	TRBJ1-4	TRBD1	.	TGTGCCAGCAGTTCCAACAGGGGGCCTGGTGAAAAACTGTTTTTT	CASSSNRGPGEKLFF
TRBV30	TRBJ1-2	TRBD1	.	TGTGCCTGGGAACCCGGGCAGGGGGCAGAAGGCTACACCTTC	CAWEPGQGAEGYTF
TRBV19	TRBJ2-7	TRBD1	.	TGTGCCAGTAGTACGGCACCAGGGGGCCGGTCCTACGAGCAGTACTTC	CASSTAPGGRSYEQYF
TRBV13	TRBJ2-1	TRBD2	.	TGTGCCAGCAGCTTACGCGGGAGTCCCACCTCCTACAATGAGCAGTTCTTC	CASSLRGSPTSYNEQFF
TRBV4-2	TRBJ2-2	.	.	TGTGCCAGCAGCCAAGTGAGCGGGGAGCTGTTTTTT	CASSQVSGELFF